These 9 T cell receptor beta chains came from one sample sequenced in a study of shared clonotypes between healthy human individuals. Profiled with immunoSEQ multiplex PCR; TCRdb holds only in-frame clones, not every one. The repertoire holds around 700,000 clones, about 74% seen once, with under 2% in the top ten. The specimen was memory CD4+ T cells sorted from blood. The subset denotes: CD45RA-negative fraction. These receptors all come from a woman aged 25 to 45 in good health.

The chain employs TRBV6-4 and TRBJ2-1; D gene unclear. With 4 bases removed from V and 6 bases from J, the gap between germline ends came to 10 bases. Germline CDR1 and CDR2: MRHNA and SNTAGT. The CDR3 is 13 amino acids. The CDR3 here is CASSVEVGNEQFF. CDR3 in DNA: TGTGCCAGCAGTGTTGAGGTGGGCAATGAGCAGTTCTTC.

V and J are TRBV30 and TRBJ2-1, with D perhaps TRBD2 (5 bases). Deletions cut 0 bases from V and 3 bases from J, with 9 bases between. CDR1 and CDR2 from the germline V gene are GTSNPN and SVGIG (reference sequence). This CDR3 region has 14 residues. The DNA for the CDR3 is TGTGCCTGGAGTGTACTCAGCGGCTACAATGAGCAGTTCTTC. Amino acid sequence: CAWSVLSGYNEQFF.

In its sample, this clone was seen a few times. The CDR3 coding sequence is TGTGCCAGCACGGTGGATCCCGTTCAGCCCCAGCATTTT. It is translated as CASTVDPVQPQHF. The chain uses TRBV2 and TRBJ1-5; D unresolved. The V end lost 7 bases, the J end lost 6 bases, and 13 bases lay between the germline ends. Looked up from germline, CDR1 is SNHLY and CDR2 is FYNNEI. The CDR3 has 13 residues.

J is TRBJ1-2 and V is TRBV27; possible D gene TRBD1, 6 bases. This CDR3 spans 16 amino acids. Trimming took 4 bases from V and 4 from J, leaving 19 bases between them. Looked up from germline, CDR1 is MNHEY and CDR2 is SMNVEV (reference sequence). The CDR3, as DNA: TGTGCCAGCAGTTCCCTCGGGGGGGCGCATGTCTATGGCTACACCTTC. This sequence encodes CASSSLGGAHVYGYTF.

As regards this clone: Since a much larger clone is just one base distant, this may be a read error. The chain employs TRBV6-6 and TRBJ1-1; no clear D gene. The V gene lost 0 bases and the J gene lost 3 bases, with 8 bases spanning the gap. Germline CDR1 is MNHNY and CDR2 is SVGAGI (reference sequence). The CDR3 covers 14 residues. The CDR3 here is CASSYSIGDTEAFF. The CDR3 coding sequence is TGTGCCAGCAGTTACTCGATTGGGGACACTGAAGCTTTCTTT.

The DNA of the CDR3 is TGTGCCTGGAGTAAGACTAGCGGAAATGAGCAGTTCTTC. Translation: CAWSKTSGNEQFF. V is TRBV30 and J is TRBJ2-1, with TRBD2 matching 9 bases. V gave up 2 bases and J gave up 7 bases; unmatched junction bases: 3. The length of the CDR3 is 13 residues. Germline V lookup: CDR1 GTSNPN, CDR2 SVGIG (reference sequence). The variable domain in full, completed from reference TRBV30 and TRBJ2-1, reads SQTIHQWPATLVQPVGSPLSLECTVEGTSNPNLYWYRQAAGRGLQLLFYSVGIGQISSEVPQNLSASRPQDRQFILSSKKLLLSDSGFYLCAWSKTSGNEQFFGPGTRLTVL.

This chain links TRBV10-3 with TRBJ2-1; D is undetermined. The ends were cut back, 4 bases at V and 8 bases at J, with 9 bases in the middle. CDR3 size: 12 residues. CDR1 is ENHRY and CDR2 is SYGVKD in the germline V gene. DNA of the CDR3: TGTGCCATCAGTGCGGTCATGGATGAGCAGTTCTTC. Translation: CAISAVMDEQFF.

V gene TRBV28 combines with J gene TRBJ2-5; D ambiguous. The V gene lost 7 bases and the J gene lost 3 bases, with 12 bases spanning the gap. Germline CDR1 is MDHEN and CDR2 is SYDVKM. CDR3 size: 13 residues. CDR3 loop: CASMKHQEETQYF. The CDR3 DNA reads TGTGCCAGCATGAAACACCAGGAAGAGACCCAGTACTTC.

This chain links TRBV29-1 with TRBJ2-6; 12 nucleotides align to TRBD1. CDR1 SQVTM and CDR2 ANQGSEA come from the germline V gene. CDR3 length: 17 residues. V was clipped by 6 bases and J by 0 bases; unmatched bases: 6. Here the CDR3 reads CSVQGQGAFSGANVLTF. CDR3 nucleotide sequence: TGCAGCGTGCAGGGACAGGGGGCTTTCTCTGGGGCCAACGTCCTGACTTTC.